Below are 16 T cell receptor beta chains sequenced from a single sample in a study of CD8 T cells in Susac syndrome. RNA, at about 0.5 to 1 ug, was reverse transcribed with random hexamers. Each CDR3 protein is one row after TCRdb ran MiXCR on the immunoSEQ multiplex PCR reads. The sample comprises some 300,000 distinct CDR3 sequences, 70% to 90% of which are singletons, and around 0.18% rests with the top ten. The sample comprised CD8+ T cells from PBMCs. Source of these receptors: a human donor with multiple sclerosis.

The gene calls are TRBV6-2 or TRBV6-3 and TRBJ2-7, with 13 bases lining up with TRBD2. The J segment lost 2 bases and the V segment lost 2 bases, leaving 9 bases of the junction unmatched. CDR1 MNHEY and CDR2 SVGEGT come from the germline V gene. The CDR3 is made up of 18 amino acids. For the CDR3, the DNA is TGTGCCAGCAGTTACCCAGGACTAGCGGGAGCGTTGGCCTACGAGCAGTACTTC. As protein: CASSYPGLAGALAYEQYF.

The chain uses TRBV20-1 and TRBJ2-7, with TRBD1 identical over 8 bases. With V trimmed by 2 bases and J by 2 bases, 14 bases remained unmatched. CDR1 and CDR2 from the germline V gene are DFQATT and SNEGSKA (reference sequence). The CDR3 has 17 residues. The CDR3 region is CSARNSFDRGTAYEQYF. The CDR3 DNA reads TGCAGTGCTAGAAATTCCTTCGACAGGGGTACCGCCTACGAGCAGTACTTC.

This chain connects TRBV29-1 to TRBJ2-3; the match to TRBD1 covers 10 bases. This CDR3 has 13 amino acids. Looked up from germline, CDR1 is SQVTM and CDR2 is ANQGSEA. Trimming at V came to 4 bases and at J to 4 bases, leaving 2 bases not matched to a gene. CDR3 amino acids: CSVAGTGADTQYF. The CDR3 region has the DNA TGCAGCGTTGCCGGGACAGGGGCAGATACGCAGTATTTT.

The V and J genes are TRBV19 and TRBJ1-5, with 7 bases aligning to TRBD1. The CDR3 contains 15 residues. Looked up from germline, CDR1 is LNHDA and CDR2 is SQIVND (reference sequence). V was pared by 5 bases and J by 1 base, with 5 bases of the junction left unmatched. CDR3 nucleotide sequence: TGTGCCAGTAGTTCCGGGACAGCGAGCAATCAGCCCCAGCATTTT. Protein sequence: CASSSGTASNQPQHF.

The chain is built from TRBV20-1 and TRBJ2-1; D unclear. Germline V gene lookup returns CDR1 DFQATT and CDR2 SNEGSKA (reference sequence). V dropped 1 base and J dropped 3 bases, with 10 bases sitting between them. The length of the CDR3 is 14 residues. The CDR3 DNA reads as TGCAGTGCTAGAGGTCTTACTGACTACAATGAGCAGTTCTTC. It encodes CSARGLTDYNEQFF.

This rearrangement joins TRBV18 to TRBJ2-1; 10 bases line up with TRBD2. CDR3 length: 15 residues. Germline V gene sequence: CDR1 KGHSH, CDR2 LQKENI. With 3 bases clipped from V and 8 bases from J, the junction kept 7 bases outside the gene matches. As DNA, the CDR3 is TGTGCCAGCTCACCGCAGGAGCGGGAGGGCTATGAGCAGTTCTTC. Residues: CASSPQEREGYEQFF.

A remark on this clonotype: At one end the junction does not follow the germline gene, possibly because of a read error. The chain combines TRBV7-7 with TRBJ2-7, with D maybe TRBD2 (6 bases). Per germline, CDR1 SSHAT and CDR2 FNYEAQ (reference sequence). The CDR3 has 13 amino acids. In DNA, the CDR3 is TGTGCTAGCAGCTTAGAAGCGGGCTACGAGCAGTACTTC. Translated: CASSLEAGYEQYF.

The V call is TRBV19, the J call TRBJ1-3, with no clear D. Deletions cut 8 bases from V and 7 bases from J, with 6 bases between. Looked up from germline, CDR1 is LNHDA and CDR2 is SQIVND (reference sequence). The CDR3 has 10 residues. CDR3 in DNA: TGTGCCAGTTGGGAGAACACCATATATTTT. Protein product: CASWENTIYF.

CDR3 DNA: TGTGCCATCAGTGAGACAGGGGGAGGGGAGACCCAGTACTTC. Amino acid sequence: CAISETGGGETQYF. The gene calls are TRBV10-3 and TRBJ2-5, with TRBD1 as a possible D gene (8 bases). Germline-derived CDR1 and CDR2 are ENHRY and SYGVKD. This CDR3 has 14 residues. V dropped 2 bases and J dropped 5 bases, with 12 bases sitting between them.

This clonotype was counted once. The chain links TRBV19 to TRBJ2-1; D gene ambiguous. The CDR3 is made up of 14 amino acids. V was pared by 7 bases and J by 4 bases, with 14 bases between. Looked up from germline, CDR1 is LNHDA and CDR2 is SQIVND (reference sequence). The DNA of the CDR3 is TGTGCCAGTACGGCCCCGACTGGTTACAATGAGCAGTTCTTC. Residues: CASTAPTGYNEQFF.

This rearrangement joins TRBV5-4 to TRBJ1-1, with unresolved D. Trimming removed 1 base at V and 3 bases at J, with 4 bases between. Looked up from germline, CDR1 is SGHNT and CDR2 is YYREEE (reference sequence). The CDR3 runs to 12 residues. This CDR3 reads CASSLPYTEAFF. The CDR3 nucleotides are TGTGCCAGCAGCTTGCCCTACACTGAAGCTTTCTTT. Variable domain in full (rest from reference TRBV5-4 and TRBJ1-1): ETGVTQSPTHLIKTRGQQVTLRCSSQSGHNTVSWYQQALGQGPQFIFQYYREEENGRGNFPPRFSGLQFPNYSSELNVNALELDDSALYLCASSLPYTEAFFGQGTRLTVV.

This rearrangement joins TRBV3-1 to TRBJ2-5; either TRBD1 or TRBD2 may supply D (5 bases each). V gave up 6 bases and J gave up 3 bases, with 17 bases separating them. Germline V CDR1 and CDR2: LGHDT, YNNKEL (reference sequence). CDR3 size: 15 residues. The CDR3 region has the DNA TGTGCCAGCAGTCATCCGGGACGCGCCGAAGAGACCCAGTACTTC. This translates into CASSHPGRAEETQYF.

This chain joins TRBV7-6 and TRBJ1-6; 8 bases are a match to TRBD1. From germline, CDR1 is SGHVS and CDR2 FNYEAQ. The CDR3 extends over 20 amino acids. J gave up 0 bases and V 1 base, and 11 bases lay outside the gene matches. CDR3 in amino acids: CASSLVAGGTESSYNSPLHF. CDR3 DNA sequence: TGTGCCAGCAGCTTAGTTGCAGGGGGCACCGAAAGCTCCTATAATTCACCCCTCCACTTT.

The chain employs TRBV19 and TRBJ2-3; 11 nucleotides match TRBD1. Germline V gene data show CDR1 as LNHDA and CDR2 as SQIVND (reference sequence). With V trimmed by 3 bases and J by 4 bases, 0 bases remained unmatched. The CDR3 is 14 amino acids. CDR3 in amino acids: CASSMGQGADTQYF. The CDR3 nucleotides are TGTGCCAGTAGTATGGGACAGGGGGCAGATACGCAGTATTTT.

The CDR3 sequence: CASSNQTMDYYEQYF. Written as DNA, the CDR3 is TGTGCCAGCAGCAACCAAACTATGGATTACTACGAGCAGTACTTC. The chain carries TRBV21-1 and TRBJ2-7. TRBV21-1 is a known pseudogene. There are 15 residues in the CDR3.

The chain links TRBV27 to TRBJ2-1; D could derive from TRBD1 or TRBD2 (5 bases each). V lost 7 bases and J 5 bases, leaving 18 bases between the germline ends. CDR1 and CDR2 from the germline V gene are MNHEY and SMNVEV (reference sequence). The CDR3 spans 15 residues. CDR3 sequence: CASTPFLGANNEQFF. As DNA, the CDR3 is TGTGCCAGCACCCCTTTTCTCGGGGCTAACAATGAGCAGTTCTTC.